The text below deals with one TCR beta chain. No antigen is known for it. In germline, CDR1 is SGDLS, CDR2 YYNGEE. This CDR3 has 14 residues. V lost 2 bases, J lost 1 base, and 10 bases lay in between. This sample was included in a study of T cell responses to AZD1222 COVID-19 vaccine. The data were produced by immunoSEQ multiplex PCR, yet TCRdb's version contains in-frame clones alone and is incomplete. Counted here are 95,000 to 100,000 clones, about 86% occurring once; the ten biggest clones make up over 1.2%. Study outcomes and limitations: Across spike, vaccine-associated CD4 TCRs were found, dominant at 160-218 and 743-854.

The V and J genes are TRBV9 and TRBJ2-7; D assignment may be TRBD1 or TRBD2 (5 bases each). This TCR was sampled from an adult in good health. The specimen was peripheral blood, collected on day 0 of AZD1222 vaccination. CDR3 residues: CASSVGAGSYEQYF. In nucleotides, the CDR3 is TGTGCCAGCAGCGTTGGGGCGGGTTCCTACGAGCAGTACTTC.